The 26 T cell receptor beta chains in this list originate from one sample, sequenced in a study of control samples from healthy donors and cancer patients. Libraries were prepared by immunoSEQ multiplex PCR; TCRdb keeps only in-frame clonotypes and omits some of them. The data hold more than 85,000 clones, with about 91% observed a single time. Source material: blood. The receptor source for this set is a woman aged 18 to 35 in good health.

J is TRBJ1-4 and V is TRBV2; 12 bases agree with TRBD1. J lost 8 bases, V lost 4 bases, and 5 bases had no gene match. The CDR3 has 15 residues. Looked up from germline, CDR1 is SNHLY and CDR2 is FYNNEI. The CDR3 sequence: CASSGDRGRGEKLFF. The CDR3 region has the DNA TGTGCCAGCAGTGGGGACAGGGGGCGCGGCGAAAAACTGTTTTTT.

A note on this clone: The sample holds other DNA sequences that translate to the same CDR3. The chain carries TRBV5-1 and TRBJ1-3; D unclear. The germline gives CDR1 SGHRS, CDR2 YFSETQ. Deletions cut 0 bases from V and 4 bases from J, with 5 bases between. This CDR3 is built from 13 residues. The CDR3 spells CASSLASGNTIYF. DNA of the CDR3: TGCGCCAGCAGCTTGGCAAGCGGAAACACCATATATTTT.

The rearrangement joins TRBV24-1 to TRBJ2-5; no firm D call. Between the trimmed V and J ends, which lost 5 bases and 2 bases, there was a span of 8 bases. Germline V CDR1 and CDR2: KGHDR, SFDVKD. This CDR3 region has 13 residues. The CDR3 nucleotides are TGTGCCACCAGTGCTGGTTTACAAGAGACCCAGTACTTC. Protein sequence: CATSAGLQETQYF.

The CDR3 loop reads CASSSTGTDNEQFF. The CDR3, as DNA: TGCGCCAGCAGCTCAACCGGGACAGACAATGAGCAGTTCTTC. The chain has TRBV5-1 and TRBJ2-1, with 7 bases fitting TRBD1. CDR1 and CDR2 (germline): SGHRS, YFSETQ. The CDR3 loop spans 14 amino acids. The trim removed 3 bases at V and 5 bases at J, leaving 5 bases unmatched.

The rearrangement uses TRBV11-2 and TRBJ2-3, with D perhaps TRBD2 (6 bases). The CDR3 contains 16 residues. V dropped 4 bases and J dropped 9 bases, with 23 bases sitting between them. The germline V gene encodes CDR1 SGHAT and CDR2 FQNNGV. CDR3 amino acids: CASSSRDANLGGTQYF. CDR3 DNA: TGTGCCAGCAGCTCCCGAGACGCAAACCTAGGAGGGACGCAGTATTTT.

The genes are TRBV11-2 and TRBJ2-3, with TRBD2 matching over 14 bases. Germline trimming cut 4 bases from V and 6 bases from J; bases unmatched to any gene: 3. The CDR3 loop spans 15 amino acids. The germline V gene encodes CDR1 SGHAT and CDR2 FQNNGV. Here the CDR3 reads CASSSGTSGSDTQYF. The CDR3, as DNA: TGTGCCAGCAGCTCAGGGACTAGCGGGAGTGATACGCAGTATTTT.

The V call is TRBV11-2, the J call TRBJ1-1, with D hard to call. The V and J ends lost 0 bases and 5 bases respectively, with 10 bases between them. Germline CDR1 and CDR2: SGHAT and FQNNGV. The CDR3 runs 14 residues. CDR3 bases: TGTGCCAGCAGCTTAGAGGGCACACGAACTGAAGCTTTCTTT. Protein sequence: CASSLEGTRTEAFF.

The chain carries TRBV29-1 and TRBJ2-1; D is unresolved. Germline V gene sequence: CDR1 SQVTM, CDR2 ANQGSEA. The V and J ends lost 4 bases and 6 bases respectively, with 4 bases between them. The length of the CDR3 is 10 residues. CDR3 loop: CSVVANEQFF. DNA of the CDR3: TGCAGCGTTGTCGCCAATGAGCAGTTCTTC.

This chain joins TRBV15 and TRBJ2-2, with D unclear. Between the trimmed V and J ends, which lost 1 base and 3 bases, there was a span of 12 bases. Looked up from germline, CDR1 is LNHNV and CDR2 is YYDKDF (reference sequence). The CDR3 runs to 16 residues. The CDR3 sequence: CATSRGRRRDTGELFF. The CDR3 bases are TGTGCCACCAGCAGAGGCAGGCGACGTGACACCGGGGAGCTGTTTTTT. Full variable domain (missing parts from reference TRBV15 and TRBJ2-2): DAMVIQNPRYQVTQFGKPVTLSCSQTLNHNVMYWYQQKSSQAPKLLFHYYDKDFNNEADTPDNFQSRRPNTSFCFLDIRSPGLGDTAMYLCATSRGRRRDTGELFFGEGSRLTVL.

The chain links TRBV19 to TRBJ2-5; D is perhaps TRBD2 (5 bases). V lost 3 bases, J lost 3 bases, and 14 bases lay in between. There are 15 residues in the CDR3. The germline V gene encodes CDR1 LNHDA and CDR2 SQIVND (reference sequence). The CDR3 region is CASSMGFGVEETQYF. The CDR3 region has the DNA TGTGCCAGTAGTATGGGGTTCGGGGTCGAAGAGACCCAGTACTTC.

To note about this clone: Other DNA sequences within the sample encode an identical CDR3. The chain carries TRBV6-4 and TRBJ2-1; possible D gene TRBD2, 6 bases. Trimming shortened V by 0 bases and J by 0 bases, and 6 bases separated the two germline ends. From germline, CDR1 is MRHNA and CDR2 SNTAGT. CDR3 length: 15 residues. The CDR3 region is CASSDSAGSYNEQFF. The CDR3 nucleotides read TGTGCCAGCAGTGACTCAGCGGGCTCCTACAATGAGCAGTTCTTC.

The chain joins TRBV21-1 to TRBJ1-2; TRBD1, as called in the table, went unchecked against the DNA. TRBV21-1 is given as a pseudogene. This CDR3 has 15 amino acids. DNA of the CDR3: TGTGCCAGCAGCTCGAAAGGGGGACAGGAGGCTGGCTACACCTTC. It specifies CASSSKGGQEAGYTF.

The chain joins TRBV7-2 to TRBJ2-1; maybe TRBD2 (6 bases). Germline V gene data show CDR1 as SGHTA and CDR2 as FQGNSA. The CDR3 totals 15 residues. The ends were cut back, 2 bases at V and 3 bases at J, with 11 bases in the middle. The CDR3, as DNA: TGTGCCAGCAGCTTATCTGGCGGGAACTACAATGAGCAGTTCTTC. Translated, it gives CASSLSGGNYNEQFF.

The chain joins TRBV19 to TRBJ1-5; 11 positions agree with TRBD1. The germline V gene has CDR1 LNHDA and CDR2 SQIVND (reference sequence). Unmatched junction bases numbered 4, after V lost 4 bases and J lost 5 bases. This CDR3 has 15 residues. The CDR3 loop reads CASSTPGQGDQPQHF. The CDR3, as DNA: TGTGCCAGTAGTACTCCGGGACAGGGGGATCAGCCCCAGCATTTT.

Written as DNA, the CDR3 is TGTGCCAGCACCCTGGGTCCAGGGGTAGGAAACACCATATATTTT. Translated, it gives CASTLGPGVGNTIYF. The chain employs TRBV28 and TRBJ1-3, with D perhaps TRBD1 (6 bases). The CDR3 has 15 amino acids. Trimming left V 7 bases short and J 4 bases short, with 17 bases between. Germline assignment: CDR1 MDHEN and CDR2 SYDVKM.

This chain links TRBV7-9 with TRBJ2-7, with TRBD1 matching 7 bases. This CDR3 has 15 residues. In germline, CDR1 is SEHNR, CDR2 FQNEAQ (reference sequence). J was trimmed by 2 bases and V by 5 bases; bases with no gene match: 9. The CDR3 protein is CASSERQGGAYEQYF. CDR3 bases: TGTGCCAGCAGCGAACGACAGGGTGGGGCCTACGAGCAGTACTTC.

The chain uses TRBV11-2 and TRBJ2-1, with D tentatively TRBD1 or TRBD2 (6 bases each). Germline V gene sequence: CDR1 SGHAT, CDR2 FQNNGV. The CDR3 sequence is 14 residues long. Trimming took 3 bases from V and 11 from J, leaving 17 bases between them. CDR3 DNA: TGTGCCAGCAGCTTTCCCGGGGGCCCAATGAAGCAGTTCTTC. It is translated as CASSFPGGPMKQFF.

This clone showed up just a few times. The genes are TRBV6-2 or TRBV6-3 and TRBJ2-7, with D possibly matching TRBD2 (6 bases). CDR1 MNHEY and CDR2 SVGEGT come from the germline V gene. This CDR3 has 14 amino acids. Trimming stripped 5 bases from V and 3 bases from J, with 14 bases between. As DNA, the CDR3 is TGTGCCAGCAGTGGCGGGATACCCTTCTACGAGCAGTACTTC. This codes for CASSGGIPFYEQYF.

The rearrangement links TRBV24-1 to TRBJ1-1; D gene ambiguous. CDR1 KGHDR and CDR2 SFDVKD come from the germline V gene. V gave up 3 bases and J gave up 7 bases, with 11 bases separating them. The CDR3 runs to 13 residues. CDR3 loop: CATSDGLGDEAFF. CDR3 DNA: TGTGCCACCAGTGATGGCCTTGGAGATGAAGCTTTCTTT.

The V call is TRBV29-1, the J call TRBJ1-2, with no clear D. V was pared by 4 bases and J by 7 bases, with 13 bases between. The CDR3 spans 12 residues. Germline assignment: CDR1 SQVTM and CDR2 ANQGSEA. The CDR3 coding sequence is TGCAGCGTTGTTTCAAATGTAGGTGGCTACACCTTC. The encoded protein is CSVVSNVGGYTF.

The gene calls are TRBV25-1 and TRBJ1-2; D unresolved. The CDR3 length is 12 residues. V was shortened by 2 bases and J by 0 bases, with 1 base between the two germline ends. The germline CDR1 and CDR2 sequences are MGHDK and SYGVNS. The CDR3 protein is CASSETNYGYTF. CDR3 DNA sequence: TGTGCCAGCAGTGAAACTAACTATGGCTACACCTTC.

This chain links TRBV7-9 with TRBJ1-3; D gene ambiguous. Germline assignment: CDR1 SEHNR and CDR2 FQNEAQ (reference sequence). Trimming shortened V by 0 bases and J by 4 bases, and 13 bases separated the two germline ends. The CDR3 is made up of 16 amino acids. CDR3 sequence: CASSLALGTAGNTIYF. CDR3 DNA sequence: TGTGCCAGCAGCTTAGCATTAGGAACGGCAGGAAACACCATATATTTT.

The chain couples TRBV19 to TRBJ2-1; TRBD2 might be the D (5 bases). V lost 7 bases, J lost 1 base, and 11 bases lay in between. Per germline, CDR1 LNHDA and CDR2 SQIVND (reference sequence). The CDR3 length is 14 residues. The CDR3 spells CASKERPSYNEQFF. CDR3 in DNA: TGTGCCAGTAAAGAGCGGCCGTCCTACAATGAGCAGTTCTTC. Using reference TRBV19 and TRBJ2-1 for the parts outside the CDR3, the full variable domain is DGGITQSPKYLFRKEGQNVTLSCEQNLNHDAMYWYRQDPGQGLRLIYYSQIVNDFQKGDIAEGYSVSREKKESFPLTVTSAQKNPTAFYLCASKERPSYNEQFFGPGTRLTVL.

In this sample, this clone turned up once. The chain's CDR3 is CASSLNYEQYF. The CDR3 bases are TGTGCCAGCAGTCTAAACTACGAGCAGTACTTC. The V gene is TRBV28, the J gene TRBJ2-7; D remains unclear. Germline loops: CDR1 MDHEN, CDR2 SYDVKM. The CDR3 has 11 amino acids. V was clipped by 5 bases and J by 3 bases, with 5 bases between them. The whole variable domain, filled in from reference TRBV28 and TRBJ2-7, reads DVKVTQSSRYLVKRTGEKVFLECVQDMDHENMFWYRQDPGLGLRLIYFSYDVKMKEKGDIPEGYSVSREKKERFSLILESASTNQTSMYLCASSLNYEQYFGPGTRLTVT.

This chain connects TRBV5-4 to TRBJ2-3; D gene uncertain. Germline CDR1 is SGHNT and CDR2 is YYREEE (reference sequence). The length of the CDR3 is 14 residues. Trimming shortened V by 2 bases and J by 2 bases, and 9 bases separated the two germline ends. CDR3 in DNA: TGTGCCAGCAGCTTTCCCGAATCCACAGATACGCAGTATTTT. Translated, it gives CASSFPESTDTQYF.

This sequence joins TRBV6-1 and TRBJ2-4, with D perhaps matching TRBD1 (6 bases). V lost 1 base and J 9 bases, leaving 13 bases between the germline ends. CDR3 length equals 14 residues. CDR1 MNHNS and CDR2 SASEGT come from the germline V gene. This CDR3 reads CASSEGSRGGIQYF. The CDR3 DNA follows: TGTGCCAGCAGTGAAGGCTCCAGGGGCGGCATTCAGTACTTC.